The present entry profiles one T cell receptor beta chain with its context. Its antigen is unidentified. The data were taken from a study of CD8 T cells in ankylosing spondylitis. Libraries of TCR beta came from quantitative 5'-RACE with molecular barcodes. TCRdb re-derived calls from the 5' RACE reads in MiXCR, one entry per CDR3 protein. The sample records approximately 200,000 distinct CDR3 sequences, roughly 13% being singletons. Findings and caveats of the study: What seemed typical of ankylosing spondylitis blood was a TCR beta motif built from roughly 8 highly homologous variants. CD8+ by phenotype, disease-linked clones were relatively rare in peripheral blood. Enrichment of disease-linked clones was reportedly significant in matched ankylosing spondylitis synovial fluid.

Sequenced: blood, either unsorted or a sorted T cell fraction (not recorded which). This sequence was found in a male donor with ankylosing spondylitis or in good health (not recorded which).

CDR3 nucleotide sequence: TGTGCCAGCAGCTTAGCAGGACTAGCGTCCGGGGGTGAGCAGTTCTTC. Amino acid sequence: CASSLAGLASGGEQFF. The gene calls are TRBV7-9 and TRBJ2-1; 9 nucleotides match TRBD2. The CDR3 covers 16 residues. Germline lookup yields CDR1 SEHNR and CDR2 FQNEAQ (reference sequence). With 0 bases clipped from V and 9 bases from J, the junction kept 9 bases outside the gene matches.